This T cell receptor beta chain was sequenced for a study of T cells after yellow fever vaccination. Study observations and caveats: Contamination of FACS-sorted repertoires by abundant clonotypes from the bulk population could occur.

There are many counts of this clonotype. The antigen is not known. From germline, CDR1 is LNHNV and CDR2 YYDKDF (reference sequence). The CDR3 is 16 residues long. V lost 5 bases and J 4 bases, leaving 18 bases between the germline ends. By 5'RACE template switching, TCR cDNA was produced, with a universal primer site and UMIs added in the process. A single record per CDR3 protein comes from TCRdb applying MiXCR to the 5' RACE reads. The repertoire includes about 130,000 distinct CDR3 sequences, 7.4% of them detected once, and roughly 2.5% sits in the top ten. The sequence came from a man aged 18 to 35 who received the YFV17D yellow fever vaccine. Sequencing used CD4+ T cells sorted from PBMCs, obtained 10 to 11 days after the first yellow fever vaccination. The chain employs TRBV15 and TRBJ1-5; tentatively, D is TRBD1 (6 bases). The chain's CDR3 is CATSGGGQNLNQPQHF. The CDR3 DNA reads as TGTGCCACCAGCGGTGGAGGACAGAATCTAAATCAGCCCCAGCATTTT.